Each of the 22 T cell receptor beta chains below was sequenced from the same sample in a study of cytomegalovirus exposure and HLA in healthy donors. The PCR was carried out with 60 Vbeta primers and 13 Jbeta primers. The table came from immunoSEQ multiplex PCR; TCRdb's copy has only in-frame clones and leaves some out. The sample table sets out roughly 42,000 clones. Sample: PBMCs. These receptors all come from a man aged 30 to 39 in good health and CMV-seronegative.

The V and J genes are TRBV6-4 and TRBJ2-1; weak D call: TRBD2 (5 bases). The CDR3 has 15 amino acids. The ends were cut back, 0 bases at V and 8 bases at J, with 14 bases in the middle. Per germline, CDR1 MRHNA and CDR2 SNTAGT. For the CDR3, the DNA is TGTGCCAGCAGTGACTCTTCCGGGGTCTCGGATGAGCAGTTCTTC. Amino acids: CASSDSSGVSDEQFF.

V gene TRBV7-9 combines with J gene TRBJ1-1, with 7 positions matching TRBD1. The CDR3 extends over 14 amino acids. V shed 2 bases and J 7 bases; nucleotides not matched to a gene: 7. Germline V CDR1 and CDR2: SEHNR, FQNEAQ (reference sequence). For the CDR3, the DNA is TGTGCCAGCAGCTTACTGACCGGGGACAGTGAAGCTTTCTTT. It specifies CASSLLTGDSEAFF.

The chain links TRBV5-1 to TRBJ2-5; the D is unclear. Germline V gene lookup returns CDR1 SGHRS and CDR2 YFSETQ. This CDR3 region has 14 residues. The ends were cut back, 0 bases at V and 3 bases at J, with 9 bases in the middle. CDR3 sequence: CASSLAQYEETQYF. The CDR3, as DNA: TGCGCCAGCAGCTTGGCCCAGTACGAAGAGACCCAGTACTTC.

The rearrangement uses TRBV7-3 and TRBJ2-1, with 7 bases that match TRBD2. The junction had 9 bases not matched to a gene; V was cut back by 0 bases and J by 7 bases. The CDR3 consists of 16 residues. Germline-derived CDR1 and CDR2 are SGHTA and FQGTGA. The CDR3 DNA is TGTGCCAGCAGCTTAACGGTGACTAGCAGTGGGAATGAGCAGTTCTTC. It codes for CASSLTVTSSGNEQFF.

J is TRBJ2-2 and V is TRBV18; 10 bases are a match to TRBD2. The J segment lost 5 bases and the V segment lost 5 bases, leaving 8 bases of the junction unmatched. Germline-derived CDR1 and CDR2 are KGHSH and LQKENI. There are 16 residues in the CDR3. CDR3 protein: CASSARSSGSTGELFF. CDR3 DNA sequence: TGTGCCAGCTCAGCAAGATCTAGCGGGAGTACCGGGGAGCTGTTTTTT.

This rearrangement joins TRBV9 to TRBJ1-1; D remains unclear. The CDR3 runs 11 residues. Per the germline V gene, CDR1 is SGDLS and CDR2 is YYNGEE. Trimming cost V 2 bases and J 5 bases, with 4 bases left between them. CDR3 in amino acids: CASSVATEAFF. Written as DNA, the CDR3 is TGTGCCAGCAGCGTTGCGACTGAAGCTTTCTTT.

CDR3 amino acids: CASAVTGTEAFF. As DNA, the CDR3 is TGTGCCAGCGCCGTCACAGGGACTGAAGCTTTCTTT. The chain employs TRBV6-5 and TRBJ1-1, with a weak D call TRBD1 (6 bases). The CDR3 is made up of 12 amino acids. Germline V gene sequence: CDR1 MNHEY, CDR2 SVGAGI. The ends were cut back, 8 bases at V and 5 bases at J, with 12 bases in the middle.

The V call is TRBV27, the J call TRBJ2-7; perhaps TRBD2 as D (5 bases). Looked up from germline, CDR1 is MNHEY and CDR2 is SMNVEV (reference sequence). CDR3 length: 14 amino acids. V lost 5 bases and J lost 3, with 14 bases in between. In nucleotides, the CDR3 is TGTGCCAGCAGTCAAAGGGAGATATTCTACGAGCAGTACTTC. It specifies CASSQREIFYEQYF.

The CDR3 DNA sequence: TGTGCCAGCAGCTCCGGACAGGGGACGGGTGGCTACACCTTC. It encodes CASSSGQGTGGYTF. The rearrangement links TRBV6-5 to TRBJ1-2; 9 bases line up with TRBD1. Losses at the gene ends were 6 bases for V and 7 bases for J; bases not matched to a gene: 9. In germline, CDR1 is MNHEY, CDR2 SVGAGI. The CDR3 has 14 residues.

The genes are TRBV7-6 and TRBJ2-1, with TRBD2 matching over 13 bases. The length of the CDR3 is 16 residues. J gave up 2 bases and V 3 bases, and 1 base lay outside the gene matches. Germline CDR1 SGHVS, CDR2 FNYEAQ. The CDR3 region has the DNA TGTGCCAGCAGCTTTGGGACTAGCGGGACCTACAATGAGCAGTTCTTC. It translates to CASSFGTSGTYNEQFF.

This chain uses TRBV19 with TRBJ1-5; 10 bases align to TRBD1. The trim removed 5 bases at V and 6 bases at J, leaving 10 bases unmatched. The CDR3 consists of 16 residues. The germline CDR1 and CDR2 sequences are LNHDA and SQIVND (reference sequence). The DNA of the CDR3 is TGTGCCAGTAGTCCCCGGATTGGGACAGGGGTTCAGCCCCAGCATTTT. Translated: CASSPRIGTGVQPQHF.

The genes are TRBV19 and TRBJ1-5; D is possibly TRBD1 (6 bases). CDR1 is LNHDA, CDR2 SQIVND, per germline (reference sequence). The CDR3 is 16 residues long. The V and J ends lost 3 bases and 0 bases respectively, with 12 bases between them. The CDR3: CASSMGHQYSNQPQHF. CDR3 DNA sequence: TGTGCCAGTAGTATGGGACACCAATATAGCAATCAGCCCCAGCATTTT.

This chain joins TRBV30 and TRBJ1-2, with D tentatively TRBD1 (5 bases). The CDR3 sequence is 11 residues long. Trimming left V 8 bases short and J 7 bases short, with 14 bases between. The V gene's germline CDR1 is GTSNPN and CDR2 SVGIG (reference sequence). CDR3 coding DNA: TGTGCCCGGGGGACTCCGTTTGGCTACACCTTC. It encodes CARGTPFGYTF.

The chain couples TRBV30 to TRBJ2-7; D is unclear. There are 13 residues in the CDR3. The germline CDR1 and CDR2 sequences are GTSNPN and SVGIG (reference sequence). V dropped 0 bases and J dropped 7 bases, with 13 bases sitting between them. This CDR3 reads CAWSVGQVWEQYF. The CDR3 coding sequence is TGTGCCTGGAGTGTAGGTCAGGTCTGGGAGCAGTACTTC.

The gene calls are TRBV29-1 and TRBJ2-5; 8 nucleotides line up with TRBD2. The ends lost 6 bases at V and 5 bases at J; junction bases unmatched: 8. Germline V gene lookup returns CDR1 SQVTM and CDR2 ANQGSEA. The CDR3 covers 13 residues. CDR3 residues: CSVSREGGETQYF. CDR3 nucleotides: TGCAGCGTGTCCCGGGAGGGCGGGGAGACCCAGTACTTC.

The V gene is TRBV5-1, the J gene TRBJ2-2; 8 bases are a match to TRBD2. This CDR3 region has 18 residues. Unmatched junction bases numbered 7, after V lost 0 bases and J lost 0 bases. CDR1 and CDR2 (germline): SGHRS, YFSETQ. The CDR3 reads CASSLGVGSGTNTGELFF. The DNA of the CDR3 is TGCGCCAGCAGCTTGGGAGTTGGTAGCGGGACGAACACCGGGGAGCTGTTTTTT.

The V gene is TRBV14, the J gene TRBJ2-7; the D gene is possibly TRBD1 (5 bases). V was cut by 1 base and J by 5 bases, with 9 bases left in between. There are 13 residues in the CDR3. Germline values: CDR1 SGHDN, CDR2 FVKESK. The CDR3 DNA follows: TGTGCCAGCAGCCAAGGTAGGGGTCACGAGCAGTACTTC. This translates into CASSQGRGHEQYF. Variable domain in full (rest from reference TRBV14 and TRBJ2-7): EAGVTQFPSHSVIEKGQTVTLRCDPISGHDNLYWYRRVMGKEIKFLLHFVKESKQDESGMPNNRFLAERTGGTYSTLKVQPAELEDSGVYFCASSQGRGHEQYFGPGTRLTVT.

J is TRBJ1-5 and V is TRBV4-2, with D possibly TRBD1 on 5 matching bases. The germline V and J ends were trimmed by 0 bases and 0 bases, with 12 bases remaining between them. The length of the CDR3 is 17 residues. CDR1 and CDR2 (germline): LGHNA, YNFKEQ. The CDR3 DNA reads as TGTGCCAGCAGCCAAGATTGGAGGGGATATAGCAATCAGCCCCAGCATTTT. It specifies CASSQDWRGYSNQPQHF.

The chain joins TRBV6-6 to TRBJ1-2, with 9 bases identical to TRBD1. The junction had 13 bases not matched to a gene; V was cut back by 10 bases and J by 1 base. The CDR3 contains 16 residues. Germline V gene sequence: CDR1 MNHNY, CDR2 SVGAGI (reference sequence). CDR3 region: CATHGTGSEFNYGYTF. The CDR3 nucleotides read TGTGCCACCCACGGGACAGGGAGTGAGTTTAACTATGGCTACACCTTC.

The V and J genes are TRBV14 and TRBJ1-1; D is possibly TRBD1 (5 bases). The ends were cut back, 0 bases at V and 4 bases at J, with 12 bases in the middle. The CDR3 is 15 amino acids. CDR1 SGHDN and CDR2 FVKESK come from the germline V gene. For the CDR3, the DNA is TGTGCCAGCAGCCAAGACCAGGGAATGGGCACTGAAGCTTTCTTT. Its translation is CASSQDQGMGTEAFF.

V is TRBV19 and J is TRBJ2-1; TRBD2 matches 11 bases. Losses at the gene ends were 2 bases for V and 5 bases for J; bases not matched to a gene: 5. The CDR3 contains 16 residues. Germline CDR1 and CDR2: LNHDA and SQIVND (reference sequence). CDR3 loop: CASSIRLAGTNNEQFF. Written as DNA, the CDR3 is TGTGCCAGTAGTATAAGACTAGCGGGAACTAACAATGAGCAGTTCTTC.

The gene calls are TRBV10-3 and TRBJ1-1; 10 bases are a match to TRBD1. Trimming cost V 5 bases and J 6 bases; bases outside gene matches: 6. The length of the CDR3 is 14 residues. Germline CDR1 reads ENHRY; CDR2 reads SYGVKD. The DNA of the CDR3 is TGTGCCATCAGTCCGGGACAGGGGAGGCCTGAAGCTTTCTTT. Its translation: CAISPGQGRPEAFF.